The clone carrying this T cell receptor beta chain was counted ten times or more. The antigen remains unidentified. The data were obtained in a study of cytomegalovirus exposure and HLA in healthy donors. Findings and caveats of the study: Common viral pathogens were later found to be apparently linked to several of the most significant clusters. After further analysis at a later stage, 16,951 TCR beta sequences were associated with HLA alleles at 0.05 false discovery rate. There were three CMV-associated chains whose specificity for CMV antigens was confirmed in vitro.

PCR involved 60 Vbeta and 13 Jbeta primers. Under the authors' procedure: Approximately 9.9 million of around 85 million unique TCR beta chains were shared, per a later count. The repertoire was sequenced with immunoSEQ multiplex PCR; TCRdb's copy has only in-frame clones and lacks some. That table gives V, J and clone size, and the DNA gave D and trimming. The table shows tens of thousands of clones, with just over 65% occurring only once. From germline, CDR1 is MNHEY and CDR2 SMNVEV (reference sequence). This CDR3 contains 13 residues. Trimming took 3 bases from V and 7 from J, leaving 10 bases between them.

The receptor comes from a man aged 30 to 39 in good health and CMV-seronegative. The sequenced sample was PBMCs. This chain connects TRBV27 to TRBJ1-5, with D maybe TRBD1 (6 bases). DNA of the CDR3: TGTGCCAGCAGTTTGTGGGGGCAGCAGCCCCAGCATTTT. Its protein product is CASSLWGQQPQHF.